This TCR beta chain derives from a study of blood T cell repertoires in COVID-19. The CDR3 totals 15 residues. Germline V CDR1 and CDR2: SGHTA, FQGNSA. Participants were aged about 18 to 90 years from about 25 US areas. Recovered status applied to Cohort 3 donors who had two consecutive negative PCRs. It also applied to those with clearance or with symptom resolution. Notes on this clone: Relative to the germline gene, one junction end is altered; a read error may explain this.

Repertoires were generated with immunoSEQ multiplex PCR, while TCRdb's copy carries only in-frame clones and drops some. Of 250,000 to 300,000 clones listed, more than 75% were seen once; the top ten hold 15%. The V call is TRBV7-2, the J call TRBJ2-7, with 10 bases fitting TRBD2. The receptor's source is a young man who had recovered from COVID-19. Sequenced: PBMCs or T cells enriched from blood (not recorded which). The CDR3 coding sequence is TGTGCCAGCAGCATAGCGGGAGGTGCCTCCTACGAGCAGTACTTC. It is translated as CASSIAGGASYEQYF. Based on the CDR3 plus reference TRBV7-2 and TRBJ2-7, the full variable domain is GAGVSQSPSNKVTEKGKDVELRCDPISGHTALYWYRQSLGQGLEFLIYFQGNSAPDKSGLPSDRFSAERTGGSVSTLTIQRTQQEDSAVYLCASSIAGGASYEQYFGPGTRLTVT.